Sequencing of this T cell receptor beta chain was carried out in a study of blood T cell repertoires in COVID-19. Study-level background: Both acute and convalescent COVID-19 samples were obtained from the United States, Italy and Spain. T cells, B-cell-depleted T cells, or PBMCs supplied cDNA or gDNA.

Seattle patients were enrolled during active infection and followed longitudinally. In the study's own analysis: Estimation of nucleated cell counts relied on the amplification of reference gene primers. Sequencing used immunoSEQ multiplex PCR; TCRdb keeps in-frame clones, though not all of them. V and J calls and clone size are given by that table; D and trimming were obtained from the DNA. Among some 180,000 clones, more than 75% were seen once, and the ten largest hold over 2%. The receptor's source is a woman aged 80 or over with COVID-19, enrolled during active disease. Sequenced material: peripheral blood.

CDR3 protein: CASSPPEGIGTYEQYF. In DNA, the CDR3 is TGTGCCAGCTCACCACCGGAGGGGATCGGGACCTACGAGCAGTACTTC. This rearrangement joins TRBV18 to TRBJ2-7; weak D call: TRBD2 (6 bases). Germline loops: CDR1 KGHSH, CDR2 LQKENI. This CDR3 spans 16 amino acids. V shed 0 bases and J shed 2 bases, with 14 bases lying between them. The whole variable domain, remainder taken from reference TRBV18 and TRBJ2-7, is NAGVMQNPRHLVRRRGQEARLRCSPMKGHSHVYWYRQLPEEGLKFMVYLQKENIIDESGMPKERFSAEFPKEGPSILRIQQVVRGDSAAYFCASSPPEGIGTYEQYFGPGTRLTVT.